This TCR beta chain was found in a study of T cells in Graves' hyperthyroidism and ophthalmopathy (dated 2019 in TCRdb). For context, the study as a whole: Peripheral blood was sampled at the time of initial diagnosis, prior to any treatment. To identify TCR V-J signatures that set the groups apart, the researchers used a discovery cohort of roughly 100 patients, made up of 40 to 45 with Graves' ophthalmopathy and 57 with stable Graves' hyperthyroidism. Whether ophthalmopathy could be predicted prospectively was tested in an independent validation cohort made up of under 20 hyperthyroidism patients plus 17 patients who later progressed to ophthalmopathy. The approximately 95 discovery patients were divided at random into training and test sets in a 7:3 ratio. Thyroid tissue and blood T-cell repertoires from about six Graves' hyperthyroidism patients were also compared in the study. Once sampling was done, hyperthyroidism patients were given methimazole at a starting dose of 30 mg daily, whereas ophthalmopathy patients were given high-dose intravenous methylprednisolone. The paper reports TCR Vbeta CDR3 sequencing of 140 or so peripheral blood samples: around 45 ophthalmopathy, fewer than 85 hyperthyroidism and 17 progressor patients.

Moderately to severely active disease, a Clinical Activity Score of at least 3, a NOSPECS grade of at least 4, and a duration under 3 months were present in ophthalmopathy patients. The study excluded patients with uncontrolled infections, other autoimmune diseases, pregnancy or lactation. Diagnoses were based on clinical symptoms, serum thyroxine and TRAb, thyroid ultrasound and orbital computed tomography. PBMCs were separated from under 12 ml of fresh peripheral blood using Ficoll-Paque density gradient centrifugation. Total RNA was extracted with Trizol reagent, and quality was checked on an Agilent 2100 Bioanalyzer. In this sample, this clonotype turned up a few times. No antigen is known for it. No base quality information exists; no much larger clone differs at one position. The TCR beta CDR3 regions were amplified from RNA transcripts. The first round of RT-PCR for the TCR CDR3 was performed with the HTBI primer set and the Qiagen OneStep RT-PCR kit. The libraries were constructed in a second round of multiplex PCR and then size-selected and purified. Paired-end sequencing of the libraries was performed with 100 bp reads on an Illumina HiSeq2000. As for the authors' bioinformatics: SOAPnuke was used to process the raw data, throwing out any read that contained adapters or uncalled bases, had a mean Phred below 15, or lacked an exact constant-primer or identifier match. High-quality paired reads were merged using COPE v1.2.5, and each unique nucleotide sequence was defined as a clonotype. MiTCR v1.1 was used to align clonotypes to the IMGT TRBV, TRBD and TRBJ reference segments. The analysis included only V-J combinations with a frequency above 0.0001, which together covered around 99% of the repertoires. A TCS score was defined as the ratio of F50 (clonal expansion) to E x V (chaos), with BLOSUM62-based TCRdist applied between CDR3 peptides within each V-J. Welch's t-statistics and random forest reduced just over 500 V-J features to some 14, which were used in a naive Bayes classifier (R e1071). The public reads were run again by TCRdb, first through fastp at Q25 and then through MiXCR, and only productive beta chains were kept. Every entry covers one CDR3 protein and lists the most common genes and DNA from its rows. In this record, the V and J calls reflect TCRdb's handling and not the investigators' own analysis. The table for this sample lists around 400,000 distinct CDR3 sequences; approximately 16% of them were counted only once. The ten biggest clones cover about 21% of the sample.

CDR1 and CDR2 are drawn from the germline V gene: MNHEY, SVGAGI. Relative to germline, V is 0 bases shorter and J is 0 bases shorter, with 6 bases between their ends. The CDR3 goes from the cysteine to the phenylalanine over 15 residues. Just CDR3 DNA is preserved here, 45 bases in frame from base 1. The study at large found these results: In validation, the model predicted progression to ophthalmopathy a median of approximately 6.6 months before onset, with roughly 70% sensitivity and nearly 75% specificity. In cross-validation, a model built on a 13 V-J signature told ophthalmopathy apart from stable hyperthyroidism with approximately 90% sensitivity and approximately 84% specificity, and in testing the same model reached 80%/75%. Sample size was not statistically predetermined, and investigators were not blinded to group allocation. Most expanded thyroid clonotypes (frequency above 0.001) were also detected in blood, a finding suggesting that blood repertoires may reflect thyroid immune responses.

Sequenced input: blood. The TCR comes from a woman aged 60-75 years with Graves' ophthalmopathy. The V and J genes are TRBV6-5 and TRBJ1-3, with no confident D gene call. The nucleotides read TGTGCCAGCAGTTACTCGACCGACTCTGGAAACACCATATATTTT. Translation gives CASSYSTDSGNTIYF.